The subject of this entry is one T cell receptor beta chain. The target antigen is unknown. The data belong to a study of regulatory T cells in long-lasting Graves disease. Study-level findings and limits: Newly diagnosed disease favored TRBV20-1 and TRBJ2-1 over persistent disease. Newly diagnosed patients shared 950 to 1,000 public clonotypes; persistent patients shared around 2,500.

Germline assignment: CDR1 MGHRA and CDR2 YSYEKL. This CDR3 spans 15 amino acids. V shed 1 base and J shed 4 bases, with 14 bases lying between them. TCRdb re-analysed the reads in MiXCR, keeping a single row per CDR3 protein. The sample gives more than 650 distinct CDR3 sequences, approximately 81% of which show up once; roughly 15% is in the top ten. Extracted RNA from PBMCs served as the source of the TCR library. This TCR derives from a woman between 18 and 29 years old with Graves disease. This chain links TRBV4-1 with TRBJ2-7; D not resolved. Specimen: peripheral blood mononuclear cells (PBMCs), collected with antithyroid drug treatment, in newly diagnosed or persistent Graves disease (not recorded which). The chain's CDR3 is CASSQATDPTYEQYF. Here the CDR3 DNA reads TGCGCCAGCAGCCAAGCCACGGATCCCACTTACGAGCAGTACTTC.